Given below is one T cell receptor (beta chain) in context. Its antigen remains unknown. These data originate in a study of siplizumab effects on memory and regulatory T cells. Findings and limits, study-wide: Alloreactive clones mapping to unstimulated subsets formed only a minor fraction. The naive T cell population seemed more diverse than memory cells and seemed a major contributor to the alloresponse.

Germline CDR1 reads LNHDA; CDR2 reads SQIVND (reference sequence). The CDR3 runs to 13 residues. The V and J ends lost 5 bases and 1 base respectively, with 8 bases between them. Here immunoSEQ multiplex PCR was the method, and the copy in TCRdb shows in-frame clones only, minus some. The sample yields fewer than 130,000 clones, 92% seen once. The source material was CD4+ T cells sorted from blood. The chain couples TRBV19 to TRBJ1-1; D unclear. The clonotype originates from a human donor in good health. The CDR3 sequence: CASSWRENTEAFF. DNA for the CDR3: TGTGCCAGTAGTTGGCGTGAGAACACTGAAGCTTTCTTT.